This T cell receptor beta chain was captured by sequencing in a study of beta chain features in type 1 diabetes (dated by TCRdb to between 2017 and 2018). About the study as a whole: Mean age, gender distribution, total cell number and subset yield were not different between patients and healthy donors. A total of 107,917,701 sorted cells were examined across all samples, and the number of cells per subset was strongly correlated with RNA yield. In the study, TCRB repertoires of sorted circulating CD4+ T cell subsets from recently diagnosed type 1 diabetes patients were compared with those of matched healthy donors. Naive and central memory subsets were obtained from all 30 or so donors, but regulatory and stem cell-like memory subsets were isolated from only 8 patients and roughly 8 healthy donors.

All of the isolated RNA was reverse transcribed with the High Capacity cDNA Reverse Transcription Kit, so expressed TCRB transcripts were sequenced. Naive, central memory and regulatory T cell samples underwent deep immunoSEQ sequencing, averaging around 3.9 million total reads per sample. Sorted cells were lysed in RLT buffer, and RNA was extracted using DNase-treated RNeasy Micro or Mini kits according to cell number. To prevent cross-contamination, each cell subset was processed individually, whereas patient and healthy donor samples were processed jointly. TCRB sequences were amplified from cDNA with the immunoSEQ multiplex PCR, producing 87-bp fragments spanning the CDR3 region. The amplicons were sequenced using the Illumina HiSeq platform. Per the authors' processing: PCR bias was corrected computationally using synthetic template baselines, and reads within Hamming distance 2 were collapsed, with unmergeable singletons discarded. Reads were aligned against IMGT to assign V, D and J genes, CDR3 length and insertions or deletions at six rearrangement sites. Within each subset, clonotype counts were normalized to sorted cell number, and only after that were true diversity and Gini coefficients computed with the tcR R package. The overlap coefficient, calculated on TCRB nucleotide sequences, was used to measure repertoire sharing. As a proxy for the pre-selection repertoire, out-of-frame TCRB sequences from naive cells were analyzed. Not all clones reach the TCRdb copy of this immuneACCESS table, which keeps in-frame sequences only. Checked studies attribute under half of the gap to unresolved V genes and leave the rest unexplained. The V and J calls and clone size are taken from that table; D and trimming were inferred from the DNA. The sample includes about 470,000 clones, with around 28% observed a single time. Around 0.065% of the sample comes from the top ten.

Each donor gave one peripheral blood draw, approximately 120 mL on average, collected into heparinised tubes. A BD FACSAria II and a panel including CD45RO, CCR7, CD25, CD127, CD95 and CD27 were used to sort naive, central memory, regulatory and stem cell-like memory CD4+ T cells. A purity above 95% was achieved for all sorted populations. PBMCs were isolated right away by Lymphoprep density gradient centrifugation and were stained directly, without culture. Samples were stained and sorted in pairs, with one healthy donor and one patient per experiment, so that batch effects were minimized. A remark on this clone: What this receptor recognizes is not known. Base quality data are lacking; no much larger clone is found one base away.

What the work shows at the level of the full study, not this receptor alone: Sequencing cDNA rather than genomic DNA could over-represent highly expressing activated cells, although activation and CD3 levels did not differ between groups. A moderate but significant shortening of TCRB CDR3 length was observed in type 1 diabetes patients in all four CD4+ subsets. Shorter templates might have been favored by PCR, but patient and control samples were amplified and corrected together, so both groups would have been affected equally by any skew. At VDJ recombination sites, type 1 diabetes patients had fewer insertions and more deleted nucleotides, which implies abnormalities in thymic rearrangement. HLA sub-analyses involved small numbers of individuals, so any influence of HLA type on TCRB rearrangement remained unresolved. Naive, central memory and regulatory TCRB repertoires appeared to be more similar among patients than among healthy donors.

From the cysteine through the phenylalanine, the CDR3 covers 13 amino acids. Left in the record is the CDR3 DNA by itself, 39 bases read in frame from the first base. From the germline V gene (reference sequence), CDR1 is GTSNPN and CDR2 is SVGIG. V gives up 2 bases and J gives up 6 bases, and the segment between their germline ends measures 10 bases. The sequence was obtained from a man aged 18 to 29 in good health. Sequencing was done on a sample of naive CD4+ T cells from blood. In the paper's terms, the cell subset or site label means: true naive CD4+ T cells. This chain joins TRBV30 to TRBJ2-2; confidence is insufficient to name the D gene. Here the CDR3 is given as CAWSSFGAGELFF. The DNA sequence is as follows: TGTGCCTGGAGTAGTTTTGGGGCCGGGGAGCTGTTTTTT.